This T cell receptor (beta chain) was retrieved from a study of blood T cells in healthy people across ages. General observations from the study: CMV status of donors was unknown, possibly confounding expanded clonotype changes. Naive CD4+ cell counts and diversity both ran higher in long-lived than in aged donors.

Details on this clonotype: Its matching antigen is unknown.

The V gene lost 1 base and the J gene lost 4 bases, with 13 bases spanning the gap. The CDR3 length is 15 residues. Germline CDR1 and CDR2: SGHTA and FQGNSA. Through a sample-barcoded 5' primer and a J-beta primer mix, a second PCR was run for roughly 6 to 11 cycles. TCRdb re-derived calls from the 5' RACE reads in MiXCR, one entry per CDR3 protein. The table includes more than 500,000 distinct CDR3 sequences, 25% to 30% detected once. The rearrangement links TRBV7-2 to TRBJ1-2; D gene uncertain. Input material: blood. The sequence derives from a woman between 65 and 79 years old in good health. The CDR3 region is CASSLVGGISYGYTF. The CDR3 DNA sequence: TGTGCCAGCAGCTTAGTCGGCGGCATTAGCTATGGCTACACCTTC.